The rows below give T cell receptor beta chains drawn from one sample of a study of OX40 agonist ivuxolimab in advanced cancers. Assay: immunoSEQ multiplex PCR; the TCRdb copy retains only in-frame clones and omits some. The sample records some 74,000 clones, about 90% being singletons. Specimen: CD4+ or CD8+ T cells sorted from blood, collected in a trial of the OX40 agonist ivuxolimab. These receptors originate from an adult with an advanced solid tumor such as melanoma, head and neck, liver or kidney cancer. Both conserved end residues are part of each CDR3. The order of the fields is D gene, J gene, V gene, clone size, CDR3 protein, CDR3 DNA. A D gene is named only where the DNA matches it firmly. Only some rows state a clone size, as once, few, many or a class for expanded clones.

>-|TRBJ2-7|TRBV11-2|-
CASSFGAGEQYF
TGTGCCAGCAGCTTCGGGGCGGGGGAGCAGTACTTC
>-|TRBJ1-2|TRBV28|-
CASGTDLRGYTF
TGTGCCAGCGGGACGGACTTGAGGGGCTACACCTTC
>TRBD1|TRBJ2-7|TRBV18|-
CASSPPGQGRDEQYF
TGTGCCAGCTCACCCCCGGGACAGGGTCGGGACGAGCAGTACTTC
>-|TRBJ2-7|TRBV28|-
CASTPTAAYEQYF
TGTGCCAGCACCCCCACAGCGGCCTACGAGCAGTACTTC
>-|TRBJ2-7|TRBV4-2|-
CASTPYGEAADEQYF
TGTGCCAGCACCCCCTACGGAGAAGCGGCCGACGAGCAGTACTTC
>-|TRBJ2-2|TRBV18|-
CASSPLQGDPGELFF
TGTGCCAGCTCACCACTACAGGGAGACCCCGGGGAGCTGTTTTTT
>TRBD2|TRBJ2-1|TRBV14|-
CASSQVFTGGVSYNEQFF
TGTGCCAGCAGCCAAGTGTTTACGGGAGGGGTCTCCTACAATGAGCAGTTCTTC
>TRBD1|TRBJ1-5|TRBV2|-
CASSQAGQGTQPQHF
TGTGCCAGCAGCCAGGCGGGACAGGGGACTCAGCCCCAGCATTTT
>-|TRBJ1-3|TRBV29-1|-
CSAATATASGNTIYF
TGCAGCGCTGCGACGGCCACTGCCTCTGGAAACACCATATATTTT
>TRBD2|TRBJ2-2|TRBV5-4|-
CASSPRLAGDLEELFF
TGTGCCAGCAGCCCCCGACTAGCGGGAGATTTGGAGGAGCTGTTTTTT
>-|TRBJ1-1|TRBV28|-
CAAGRSGNTEAFF
TGTGCCGCGGGGCGATCAGGGAACACTGAAGCTTTCTTT
>TRBD1|TRBJ1-2|TRBV20-1|-
CSARRGLRYTF
TGCAGTGCTCGCAGGGGGCTTCGCTACACCTTC
>TRBD1|TRBJ1-2|TRBV28|-
CASSPSGQGEYGYTF
TGTGCCAGCAGTCCCTCCGGACAGGGGGAATATGGCTACACCTTC
>-|TRBJ2-7|TRBV28|-
CASSPMGVIGNF
TGTGCCAGCAGTCCCATGGGGGTTATAGGGAACTTC
>-|TRBJ1-5|TRBV2|-
CASMGTSNQPQHF
TGTGCCAGCATGGGGACCAGCAATCAGCCCCAGCATTTT
>-|TRBJ2-3|TRBV28|-
CASSHRTQYF
TGTGCCAGCAGTCACCGTACGCAGTATTTT
>TRBD2|TRBJ2-7|TRBV11-2|once
CASSLGLSGRGHEQYF
TGTGCCAGCAGCTTAGGTCTTAGCGGGAGGGGCCACGAGCAGTACTTC
>TRBD2|TRBJ2-1|TRBV9|-
CASSRTSGHNEQFF
TGTGCCAGCAGTAGGACTAGCGGGCACAATGAGCAGTTCTTC
>TRBD2|TRBJ2-5|TRBV19|-
CASSILPSGRETQYF
TGTGCCAGTAGTATCCTCCCTAGCGGGAGAGAGACCCAGTACTTC
>-|TRBJ2-5|TRBV6-1|-
CASSDRERETQYF
TGTGCCAGCAGTGACAGGGAGCGGGAGACCCAGTACTTC
>-|TRBJ2-7|TRBV6-6|-
CASTVVGERNEQYF
TGTGCCAGCACCGTTGTGGGGGAGAGGAACGAGCAGTACTTC
>-|TRBJ2-4|TRBV30|-
CAGTGAGKNIQYF
TGTGCCGGGACTGGCGCTGGCAAAAACATTCAGTACTTC
>TRBD1|TRBJ1-4|TRBV13|-
CASSLRQGMSEKLFF
TGTGCCAGCAGCTTGCGACAGGGTATGAGCGAAAAACTGTTTTTT
>-|TRBJ1-5|TRBV5-1|-
CASSLGDINQPQHF
TGCGCCAGCAGCTTGGGGGACATAAATCAGCCCCAGCATTTT
>-|TRBJ1-5|TRBV2|-
CASTPEGNRSPHQPQHF
TGTGCCAGCACCCCTGAGGGGAACAGGTCCCCTCATCAGCCCCAGCATTTT
>-|TRBJ2-3|TRBV6-1|-
CASIGLRGYTQYF
TGTGCCAGCATAGGCCTACGGGGATATACGCAGTATTTT
>TRBD2|TRBJ2-1|TRBV27|-
CASSSSGLAGGPYNEQFF
TGTGCCAGCAGTTCCTCGGGACTAGCGGGAGGTCCCTACAATGAGCAGTTCTTC
>-|TRBJ2-1|TRBV11-2|-
CATATSGTLNEQFF
TGTGCCACCGCTACGAGCGGGACACTCAATGAGCAGTTCTTC
>-|TRBJ2-5|TRBV2|-
CASKGQGETQYF
TGTGCCAGCAAGGGCCAGGGGGAGACCCAGTACTTC
>-|TRBJ2-1|TRBV21-1|-
CASKILKGSYNEQFF
TGTGCCAGCAAAATTCTTAAAGGCTCCTACAATGAGCAGTTCTTC
>-|TRBJ2-2|TRBV9|-
CASSPLGGSQGIAGELFF
TGTGCCAGCAGCCCACTCGGAGGCTCCCAGGGGATTGCCGGGGAGCTGTTTTTT
>TRBD1|TRBJ1-2|TRBV4-1|-
CASSHPGQVVSGGYTF
TGCGCCAGCAGCCACCCGGGACAGGTGGTATCGGGTGGCTACACCTTC
>TRBD1|TRBJ1-6|TRBV27|-
CASSYGQGGNSPLHF
TGTGCCAGCAGTTACGGACAGGGTGGGAATTCACCCCTCCACTTT
>-|TRBJ1-5|TRBV6-1|once
CASRARGASNQPQHF
TGTGCCAGCAGAGCCCGGGGGGCCAGCAATCAGCCCCAGCATTTT
>-|TRBJ2-5|TRBV20-1|-
CSVREQETQYF
TGCAGTGTTCGGGAACAAGAGACCCAGTACTTC
>-|TRBJ2-7|TRBV2|-
CASKVLGSYEQYF
TGTGCCAGCAAAGTTCTGGGGTCATACGAGCAGTACTTC
>TRBD1|TRBJ1-2|TRBV11-2|-
CASTETGDGYTF
TGTGCCAGCACCGAGACAGGGGACGGCTACACCTTC
>-|TRBJ1-3|TRBV9|-
CASSALSSGNTIYF
TGTGCCAGCAGCGCGTTGAGCTCTGGAAACACCATATATTTT
>-|TRBJ2-5|TRBV10-1|-
CATREGPGQETQYF
TGCGCCACCCGGGAAGGGCCAGGACAAGAGACCCAGTACTTC
>-|TRBJ2-3|TRBV29-1|-
CSVDYSADTQYF
TGCAGCGTTGATTACAGCGCAGATACGCAGTATTTT
>TRBD2|TRBJ2-2|TRBV28|-
CASSGTSGVWLFF
TGTGCCAGCAGTGGGACTAGCGGGGTGTGGTTGTTTTTT
>TRBD2|TRBJ2-2|TRBV5-1|-
CASAQRGTGELFF
TGCGCCAGCGCCCAGCGGGGGACCGGGGAGCTGTTTTTT
>-|TRBJ1-4|TRBV7-7|-
CASSLTGRGAEKLFF
TGTGCTAGCAGCTTAACAGGGAGAGGGGCTGAAAAACTGTTTTTT
>-|TRBJ2-1|TRBV6-1|-
CASSGAGRSYNEQFF
TGTGCCAGCAGTGGGGCGGGGAGGTCCTACAATGAGCAGTTCTTC
>-|TRBJ2-1|TRBV7-9|-
CASSLQGSYNEQFF
TGTGCCAGCAGCTTACAGGGCTCCTACAATGAGCAGTTCTTC
>-|TRBJ1-5|TRBV7-2|-
CASSLMRASNQPQHF
TGTGCCAGCAGCCTAATGAGGGCGAGCAATCAGCCCCAGCATTTT
>-|TRBJ1-4|TRBV2|-
CASKGDATNEKLFF
TGTGCCAGCAAAGGGGATGCAACTAATGAAAAACTGTTTTTT
>TRBD2|TRBJ2-1|TRBV6-1|-
CASSEGVLGLAASLRVF
TGTGCCAGCAGTGAAGGAGTATTAGGACTAGCGGCCTCCTTGAGGGTCTTC
>-|TRBJ1-2|TRBV10-3|-
CAISEGSRLGDGYTF
TGTGCCATCAGTGAAGGCAGCCGCCTTGGGGATGGCTACACCTTC
>-|TRBJ2-1|TRBV5-1|-
CATAATGRNEQFF
TGCGCCACCGCCGCCACGGGCAGGAATGAGCAGTTCTTC
>TRBD1|TRBJ2-7|TRBV18|-
CASSPPGTGVYEQYF
TGTGCCAGCTCACCACCCGGGACAGGGGTCTACGAGCAGTACTTC
>TRBD2|TRBJ2-1|TRBV9|-
CASSVVPSGSHNEQFF
TGTGCCAGCAGCGTAGTGCCCAGCGGGAGCCACAATGAGCAGTTCTTC
>TRBD2|TRBJ2-1|TRBV28|-
CASSSAGLAGVGGNEQFF
TGTGCCAGCAGTTCAGCGGGACTAGCGGGAGTGGGGGGCAATGAGCAGTTCTTC
>TRBD1|TRBJ2-3|TRBV5-5|-
CASSARGQDTQYF
TGTGCCAGCAGCGCCAGGGGGCAAGATACGCAGTATTTT